These T cell receptor beta chains were read from a single sample in a study of STAT3 mutations in large granular lymphocyte leukemia. Assay: immunoSEQ multiplex PCR; the TCRdb copy retains only in-frame clones and omits some. This sample yields 10,000 to 15,000 clones, of which 81% are seen a single time; over 50% belongs to the top ten. Specimen: peripheral blood mononuclear cells. The receptors come from a man aged 55 to 70 with T-cell large granular lymphocyte leukemia. Some clones in this sample may be carry-over from other donors' samples. Each CDR3 is given with its conserved first and last residue. Each record gives: clone size, V gene, D gene, CDR3 length, J gene, CDR3 DNA, CDR3 protein. D genes are given only for firm matches. Rows give clone size only sometimes, using once, few, many, or a class for an expanded clone.

.	TRBV27	.	13	TRBJ2-6	TGTGCCAGCAGTTTAAGGGGGACCAACGTCCTGACTTTC	CASSLRGTNVLTF
.	TRBV19	.	16	TRBJ2-4	TGTGCCAGTAGTAGCCAGATTTTGATTTACGGCAACATTCAGTACTTC	CASSSQILIYGNIQYF
.	TRBV4-1	.	15	TRBJ2-3	TGCGCCAGCAGCCAGCTAGGGACTCCGGGGGATACGCAGTATTTT	CASSQLGTPGDTQYF
.	TRBV9	TRBD1	16	TRBJ1-6	TGTGCCAGCAGCCCGGACAGGGGACGAAATAATTCACCCCTCCACTTT	CASSPDRGRNNSPLHF
.	TRBV5-1	.	14	TRBJ2-1	TGCGCCAGCAGAGAACAGGGTTCAGACAATGAGCAGTTCTTC	CASREQGSDNEQFF
few	TRBV19	.	13	TRBJ2-7	TGTGCCAGTAGTCCGGACAGTAATTACGAGCAGTACTTC	CASSPDSNYEQYF
.	TRBV29-1	.	13	TRBJ2-7	TGCAGCGTTGGCGGGCAGGGCCCCTACGAGCAGTACTTC	CSVGGQGPYEQYF
.	TRBV5-4	.	15	TRBJ1-4	TGTGCCAGCAGCTCTGCAGGGCCGGGTTCAGAAAAACTGTTTTTT	CASSSAGPGSEKLFF
.	TRBV7-2	TRBD2	15	TRBJ2-3	TGTGCCAGCAGCCCATGGACTAGCGGGACAGATACGCAGTATTTT	CASSPWTSGTDTQYF
.	TRBV28	.	13	TRBJ1-5	TGTGCCAGCAGTTTCGAGTTGTTTCAGCCCCAGCATTTT	CASSFELFQPQHF
.	TRBV2	.	11	TRBJ2-7	TGTGCCAGCAGTGGTCGCTACGAGCAGTACTTC	CASSGRYEQYF
.	TRBV5-1	TRBD2	15	TRBJ2-7	TGCGCCAGCAGCTCCGTAGGGCTAGCGGCTAACGAGCAGTACTTC	CASSSVGLAANEQYF
.	TRBV10-3	.	17	TRBJ2-2	TGTGCCATCAGTGAGTCGAGGCAGGGCTTGAACACCGGGGAGCTGTTTTTT	CAISESRQGLNTGELFF
.	TRBV7-9	.	14	TRBJ2-7	TGTGCCAGCAGCTTAGGTCACAGGGTTGGCGAGCAGTACTTC	CASSLGHRVGEQYF
.	TRBV28	.	14	TRBJ1-2	TGTGCCAGCAGTTATCAGGGTTTCATAGATGGCTACACCTTC	CASSYQGFIDGYTF
.	TRBV18	TRBD2	14	TRBJ2-7	TGTGCCAGCCGGTCGAGCGGGAGGTCGGGCGAGCAGTACTTC	CASRSSGRSGEQYF
.	TRBV6-6	.	15	TRBJ2-7	TGTGCCAGCAGTACCTGGACAGTAGGTTCCTACGAGCAGTACTTC	CASSTWTVGSYEQYF
.	TRBV5-1	TRBD1	15	TRBJ2-7	TGCGCCAGCAGCTTGGGGACAGGTCAGGCCTACGAGCAGTACTTC	CASSLGTGQAYEQYF
.	TRBV25-1	.	14	TRBJ2-7	TGTGCCAGCAGTGAAGGGGCTGGCGACTACGAGCAGTACTTC	CASSEGAGDYEQYF
few	TRBV27	TRBD2	18	TRBJ2-6	TGTGCCAGCAGTCCCCCGGGAGGGGAAACTTCTGGGGCCAACGTCCTGACTTTC	CASSPPGGETSGANVLTF
.	TRBV18	.	13	TRBJ1-1	TGTGCCAGCTCACCACCGGGAGCCACTGAAGCTTTCTTT	CASSPPGATEAFF
.	TRBV25-1	TRBD2	17	TRBJ2-1	TGTGCCAGCGCATCCCTCGGGGGGACTAGCGACTACAATGAGCAGTTCTTC	CASASLGGTSDYNEQFF
.	TRBV19	.	15	TRBJ1-5	TGTGCCAGTAGCAGCAGGGGAGGCGGTATTCAGCCCCAGCATTTT	CASSSRGGGIQPQHF
.	TRBV5-1	TRBD2	16	TRBJ2-1	TGCGCCAGCAGCCCTACATCAGCGGGAGTGTACAATGAGCAGTTCTTC	CASSPTSAGVYNEQFF
.	TRBV11-2	TRBD1	14	TRBJ1-2	TGTGCCAGCAGCTTAGCCAGGACAGGGTATGGCTACACCTTC	CASSLARTGYGYTF
.	TRBV5-4	TRBD2	14	TRBJ2-7	TGTGCCAGCAGCCCGGGACTAGCGGGAGGCGAGCAGTACTTC	CASSPGLAGGEQYF
.	TRBV14	TRBD2	18	TRBJ2-3	TGTGCCAGCAGCCTCCAAGGCATACTAGCGGGAGGCACAGATACGCAGTATTTT	CASSLQGILAGGTDTQYF
.	TRBV28	.	13	TRBJ1-2	TGTGCCAGCAGTTTAGAGCTGGGGAATGGCTACACCTTC	CASSLELGNGYTF
.	TRBV2	TRBD1	12	TRBJ1-2	TGTGCCAGCAGCGCCACAGGGGGCGGCTACACCTTC	CASSATGGGYTF
.	TRBV30	.	11	TRBJ1-4	TGTGCCTGGATGTTGGGTGAAAAACTGTTTTTT	CAWMLGEKLFF
.	TRBV5-1	.	15	TRBJ2-2	TGCGCCAGCAGCTTGGGGGCAGGAGACACCGGGGAGCTGTTTTTT	CASSLGAGDTGELFF
.	TRBV5-1	TRBD2	16	TRBJ2-3	TGCGCCAGCAGATTGACAGCGGGAGGGTACACAGATACGCAGTATTTT	CASRLTAGGYTDTQYF
once	TRBV28	.	14	TRBJ2-1	TGTGCCAGCAGTCACTATAGGGGACGGGATGAGCAGTTCTTC	CASSHYRGRDEQFF
few	TRBV5-1	.	14	TRBJ2-7	TGCGCCAGCAGCTTGGGAGGACTGACCTACGAGCAGTACTTC	CASSLGGLTYEQYF
.	TRBV4-1	.	16	TRBJ2-7	TGCGCCAGCAGCCAAGTCGCGAGGAAAAGGGTGACCGAGCAGTACTTC	CASSQVARKRVTEQYF
.	TRBV5-1	TRBD2	14	TRBJ2-5	TGCGCCAGCAGCTCGGGACTAGCGGGGATGCCCTGGTACTTC	CASSSGLAGMPWYF
.	TRBV27	.	12	TRBJ1-5	TGTGCCAGCGGCAGGCCCAATCAGCCCCAGCATTTT	CASGRPNQPQHF
few	TRBV6-6	.	12	TRBJ1-4	TGTGCCAGCAGAGAGGGAGGCGAAAAACTGTTTTTT	CASREGGEKLFF
.	TRBV9	.	16	TRBJ2-3	TGTGCCAGCAGCGTAGCTTGGGGAGGTAGCACAGATACGCAGTATTTT	CASSVAWGGSTDTQYF
.	TRBV28	.	12	TRBJ2-3	TGTGCCAGCAGTTCGACCACAGATACGCAGTATTTT	CASSSTTDTQYF
.	TRBV5-4	TRBD1	15	TRBJ1-2	TGTGCCAGCAGGCGGGGACAGGGGTCTTTTTATGGCTACACCTTC	CASRRGQGSFYGYTF
.	TRBV5-6	TRBD1	15	TRBJ1-6	TGTGCCAGCAGCTTGGTCCAGGGGGACAATTCACCCCTCCACTTT	CASSLVQGDNSPLHF
.	TRBV2	.	10	TRBJ2-3	TGTGCCAGCAGTGAAGATACGCAGTATTTT	CASSEDTQYF
.	TRBV28	.	13	TRBJ2-1	TGTGCCAGCAGTTTAGACACCTACAATGAGCAGTTCTTC	CASSLDTYNEQFF
.	TRBV6-6	.	14	TRBJ1-5	TGTGCCAGCACCTCCTCTACCGACGGTCAGCCCCAGCATTTT	CASTSSTDGQPQHF
.	TRBV18	TRBD2	16	TRBJ2-1	TGTGCCAGCTCACCAGCGGCTAGCGGGCTCTACAATGAGCAGTTCTTC	CASSPAASGLYNEQFF
.	TRBV7-2	.	14	TRBJ2-2	TGTGCCAGCAGCTTAGTTAGGCCCACCGGGGAGCTGTTTTTT	CASSLVRPTGELFF
.	TRBV7-2	.	16	TRBJ2-5	TGTGCCAGCAGCTTAGGAGCCCGGACATCCCAAGAGACCCAGTACTTC	CASSLGARTSQETQYF
.	TRBV18	.	15	TRBJ2-6	TGTGCCAGCTCACCCTTTGTCTCTGGGGCCAACGTCCTGACTTTC	CASSPFVSGANVLTF
.	TRBV4-1	.	16	TRBJ2-7	TGCGCCAGCAGCCAAGATTCGGCAGGGGTGTTGAACGAGCAGTACTTC	CASSQDSAGVLNEQYF
.	TRBV28	.	16	TRBJ2-5	TGTGCCAGCAGTTTCCGGGCGACAGGGAGGGAAGAGACCCAGTACTTC	CASSFRATGREETQYF
few	TRBV7-9	.	16	TRBJ2-3	TGTGCCAGCAGCTTAGTTGGGCTAGTAAGCACAGATACGCAGTATTTT	CASSLVGLVSTDTQYF
.	TRBV5-1	TRBD2	18	TRBJ2-3	TGCGCCAGCAGCTTGTCAGGGACCCGAGCGGGAGGGCCCGATACGCAGTATTTT	CASSLSGTRAGGPDTQYF
.	TRBV7-9	TRBD2	15	TRBJ2-7	TGTGCCAGCAGCTTTTACGGGAGGGGTTCCTACGAGCAGTACTTC	CASSFYGRGSYEQYF